This TCR beta chain was obtained from a study of PD-1 blockade in classical Hodgkin lymphoma. The method was immunoSEQ multiplex PCR; TCRdb's version includes in-frame clones alone and lacks a portion of them. The sample yields 26,000 or so clones, over 60% seen once. Germline assignment: CDR1 SNHLY and CDR2 FYNNEI. Unmatched junction bases numbered 10, after V lost 7 bases and J lost 5 bases. The CDR3 runs to 14 residues. Time point: cycle 4 day 1 (C4D1), after 5 to 7 weeks of nivolumab. There was relapse after autologous stem cell transplantation in every patient, and there was variation in brentuximab vedotin exposure.

Sequences were derived from peripheral blood mononuclear cells (PBMCs), sampled before the fourth cycle of nivolumab. The chain joins TRBV2 to TRBJ2-5, with TRBD1 identical over 7 bases. The sequence was collected from a human donor with classical Hodgkin lymphoma. The CDR3 loop reads CASNYRGMEETQYF. CDR3 coding DNA: TGTGCCAGCAATTACAGGGGAATGGAGGAGACCCAGTACTTC.